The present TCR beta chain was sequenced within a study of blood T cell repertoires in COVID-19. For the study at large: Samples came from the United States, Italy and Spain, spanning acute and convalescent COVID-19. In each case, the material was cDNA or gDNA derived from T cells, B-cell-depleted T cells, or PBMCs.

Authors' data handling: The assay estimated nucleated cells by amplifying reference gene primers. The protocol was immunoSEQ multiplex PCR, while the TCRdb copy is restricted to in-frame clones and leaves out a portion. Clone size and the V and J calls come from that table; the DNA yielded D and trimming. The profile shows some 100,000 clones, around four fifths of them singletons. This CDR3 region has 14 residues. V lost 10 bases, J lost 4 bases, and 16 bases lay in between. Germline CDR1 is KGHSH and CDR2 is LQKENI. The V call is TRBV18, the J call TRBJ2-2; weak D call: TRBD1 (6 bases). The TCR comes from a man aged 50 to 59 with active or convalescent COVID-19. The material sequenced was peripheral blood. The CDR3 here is CATTAGVITGELFF. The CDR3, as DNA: TGTGCCACCACGGCAGGGGTAATCACCGGGGAGCTGTTTTTT.